This TCR beta chain was sequenced for a study of blood T cell repertoires in COVID-19. Study in general: Samples taken during acute and convalescent COVID-19 were collected in the United States, Italy and Spain.

The CDR3 is 13 amino acids. Trimming took 8 bases from V and 3 from J; bases not matched to a gene: 7. Clones were sequenced by immunoSEQ multiplex PCR, and TCRdb holds only the in-frame ones, with some missing. The table lists about 350,000 clones, roughly 84% of them singletons. This chain uses TRBV12-3 or TRBV12-4 with TRBJ2-7, with 7 bases matching TRBD1. The clonotype was recovered from a woman in her 30s who had recovered from COVID-19. Sequencing used PBMCs or T cells enriched from blood (not recorded which). Here the CDR3 reads CASVLTGSYEQYF. CDR3 sequence (DNA): TGTGCCAGCGTCCTGACAGGGAGCTACGAGCAGTACTTC.